These 8 T cell receptor beta chains came from one sample sequenced in a study of T-cell memory formation after mild COVID-19. TCRdb processed the 5' RACE reads anew with MiXCR; each CDR3 protein has one entry. The data hold some 270,000 distinct CDR3 sequences, with less than 20% observed a single time. The specimen was PBMCs or a T cell subset sorted from them (not recorded which). The source is an adult woman who had mild COVID-19 (a few samples of this study predate the infection). Cell type and time point are not known.

This clonotype was observed a few times. The J gene is TRBJ2-5, the V gene TRBV10-3; D uncertain. This CDR3 spans 13 amino acids. The V end was cut by 8 bases, the J end by 1 base, with 11 bases between. CDR1 and CDR2 (germline): ENHRY, SYGVKD. The CDR3 bases are TGTGCCATCTCCGAGGTTTTCCAAGAGACCCAGTACTTC. Translated, it gives CAISEVFQETQYF.

In this sample, this clonotype turned up a few times. The rearrangement joins TRBV12-3 or TRBV12-4 to TRBJ2-5; D perhaps matches TRBD1 (6 bases). Trimming pared 6 bases from V and 2 bases from J, leaving 13 bases between. The CDR3 runs 14 residues. This chain's CDR3 is CASRSTGQQETQYF. CDR3 coding DNA: TGTGCCAGCAGATCGACAGGTCAACAAGAGACCCAGTACTTC.

The V and J genes are TRBV5-1 and TRBJ2-2, with D tentatively TRBD2 (6 bases). This CDR3 region has 15 residues. Germline V gene data show CDR1 as SGHRS and CDR2 as YFSETQ. Trimming left V 7 bases short and J 5 bases short, with 18 bases between. The CDR3, as DNA: TGCGCCAGCGCCCCAGGGCACGGGAGAACCGGGGAGCTGTTTTTT. Protein product: CASAPGHGRTGELFF.

This clonotype was counted ten times or more. The chain combines TRBV4-1 with TRBJ2-7; 7 bases align to TRBD1. V gave up 2 bases and J gave up 5 bases; unmatched junction bases: 9. The length of the CDR3 is 15 residues. Germline V gives CDR1 MGHRA, CDR2 YSYEKL. DNA for the CDR3: TGCGCCAGCAGCCAACAGGGACAGCCGTGGGACGAGCAGTACTTC. Its translation is CASSQQGQPWDEQYF.

The chain recombines TRBV2 with TRBJ1-1, with 7 positions matching TRBD1. The CDR3 sequence is 13 residues long. The germline V gene encodes CDR1 SNHLY and CDR2 FYNNEI. V was clipped by 4 bases and J by 3 bases; unmatched bases: 2. The DNA of the CDR3 is TGTGCCAGCAGTGTCCAGGGGGACACTGAAGCTTTCTTT. This sequence encodes CASSVQGDTEAFF.

This clonotype occurred many times. CDR3 nucleotides: TGTGCCAGCTTACTAGCGGGGGCCGTCACAGATACGCAGTATTTT. Translated, it gives CASLLAGAVTDTQYF. The genes are TRBV5-6 and TRBJ2-3; 11 bases are a match to TRBD2. V trimming: 7 bases; J trimming: 2 bases; junction bases outside the gene matches: 6. Germline-derived CDR1 and CDR2 are SGHDT and YYEEEE. This CDR3 is 15 amino acids long.

The chain couples TRBV27 to TRBJ2-5; possible D gene TRBD1, 5 bases. This CDR3 is 15 amino acids long. From germline, CDR1 is MNHEY and CDR2 SMNVEV (reference sequence). V dropped 1 base and J dropped 2 bases, with 11 bases sitting between them. The CDR3 region is CASSLLGQGQETQYF. In nucleotides, the CDR3 is TGTGCCAGCAGTTTATTGGGGCAGGGACAAGAGACCCAGTACTTC.

This clonotype has just a few counts. The J gene is TRBJ2-5, the V gene TRBV20-1; no clear D gene. The germline V gene encodes CDR1 DFQATT and CDR2 SNEGSKA (reference sequence). V shed 5 bases and J shed 5 bases, with 6 bases lying between them. The CDR3 extends over 10 amino acids. The CDR3 loop reads CSAPRETQYF. The CDR3 nucleotides are TGCAGTGCTCCCCGGGAGACCCAGTACTTC.